This TCR beta chain originates from a study of blood T cell repertoires in COVID-19. Profiling relied on immunoSEQ multiplex PCR, and the TCRdb table lists in-frame clones only, not all of them. Of 52,000 or so clones in the sample, less than 85% are singletons; the top ten hold roughly 18%. Looked up from germline, CDR1 is KGHSH and CDR2 is LQKENI. V was shortened by 3 bases and J by 4 bases, with 16 bases between the two germline ends. This CDR3 is 16 amino acids long. Sequenced: peripheral blood. The receptor's source is a man aged 65 to 85 with active COVID-19. The chain recombines TRBV18 with TRBJ1-5; D not certain. This CDR3 reads CASSPVGGGTNQPQHF. DNA of the CDR3: TGTGCCAGCTCACCGGTGGGCGGAGGAACTAATCAGCCCCAGCATTTT. The entire variable domain, with the rest obtained from reference TRBV18 and TRBJ1-5, is as follows: NAGVMQNPRHLVRRRGQEARLRCSPMKGHSHVYWYRQLPEEGLKFMVYLQKENIIDESGMPKERFSAEFPKEGPSILRIQQVVRGDSAAYFCASSPVGGGTNQPQHFGDGTRLSIL.